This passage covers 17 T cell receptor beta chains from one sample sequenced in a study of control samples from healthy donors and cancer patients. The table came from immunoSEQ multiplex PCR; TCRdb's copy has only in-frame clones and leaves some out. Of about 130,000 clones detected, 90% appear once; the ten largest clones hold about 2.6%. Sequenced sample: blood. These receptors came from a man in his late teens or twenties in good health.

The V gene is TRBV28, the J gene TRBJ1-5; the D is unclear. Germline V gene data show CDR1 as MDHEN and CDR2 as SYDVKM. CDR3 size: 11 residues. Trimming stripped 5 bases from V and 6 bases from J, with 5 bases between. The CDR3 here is CASSQSQPQHF. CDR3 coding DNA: TGTGCCAGCAGTCAAAGTCAGCCCCAGCATTTT. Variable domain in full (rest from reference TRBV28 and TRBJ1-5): DVKVTQSSRYLVKRTGEKVFLECVQDMDHENMFWYRQDPGLGLRLIYFSYDVKMKEKGDIPEGYSVSREKKERFSLILESASTNQTSMYLCASSQSQPQHFGDGTRLSIL.

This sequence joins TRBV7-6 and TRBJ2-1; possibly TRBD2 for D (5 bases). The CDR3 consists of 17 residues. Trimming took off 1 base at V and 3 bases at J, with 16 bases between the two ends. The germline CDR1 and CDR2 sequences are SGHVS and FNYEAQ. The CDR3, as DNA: TGTGCCAGCAGCTTAGGTCTCAGAGGGTTTCTCTACAATGAGCAGTTCTTC. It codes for CASSLGLRGFLYNEQFF.

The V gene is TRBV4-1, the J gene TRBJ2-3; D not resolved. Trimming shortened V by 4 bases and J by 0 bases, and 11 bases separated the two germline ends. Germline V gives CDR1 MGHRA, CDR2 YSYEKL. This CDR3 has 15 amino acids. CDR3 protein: CASSPPRHSTDTQYF. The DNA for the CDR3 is TGCGCCAGCAGCCCCCCCCGGCATAGCACAGATACGCAGTATTTT.

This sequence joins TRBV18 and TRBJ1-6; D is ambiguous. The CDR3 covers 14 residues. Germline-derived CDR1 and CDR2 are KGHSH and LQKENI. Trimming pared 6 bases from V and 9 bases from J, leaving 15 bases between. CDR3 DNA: TGTGCCAGCTCCACGGAGGGATCCGGTTCACCCCTCCACTTT. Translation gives CASSTEGSGSPLHF. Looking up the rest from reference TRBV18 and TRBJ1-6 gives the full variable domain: NAGVMQNPRHLVRRRGQEARLRCSPMKGHSHVYWYRQLPEEGLKFMVYLQKENIIDESGMPKERFSAEFPKEGPSILRIQQVVRGDSAAYFCASSTEGSGSPLHFGNGTRLTVT.

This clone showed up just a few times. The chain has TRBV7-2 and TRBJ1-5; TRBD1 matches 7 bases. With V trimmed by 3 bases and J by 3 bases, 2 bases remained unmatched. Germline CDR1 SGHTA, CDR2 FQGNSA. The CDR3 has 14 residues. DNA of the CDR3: TGTGCCAGCAGCTTGACAGGGAACAATCAGCCCCAGCATTTT. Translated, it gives CASSLTGNNQPQHF.

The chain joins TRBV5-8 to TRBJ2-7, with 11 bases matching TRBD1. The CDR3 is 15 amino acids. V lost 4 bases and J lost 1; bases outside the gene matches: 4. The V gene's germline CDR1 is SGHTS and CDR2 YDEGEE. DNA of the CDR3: TGTGCCAGCAGCCAGGGGACAGGGGGTTCCTACGAGCAGTACTTC. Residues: CASSQGTGGSYEQYF.

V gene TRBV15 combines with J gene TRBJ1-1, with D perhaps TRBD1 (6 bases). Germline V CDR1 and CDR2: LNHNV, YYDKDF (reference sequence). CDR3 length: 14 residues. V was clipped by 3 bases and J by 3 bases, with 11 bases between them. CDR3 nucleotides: TGTGCCACCAGCAGTGGGGGGGCGGACACTGAAGCTTTCTTT. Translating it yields CATSSGGADTEAFF.

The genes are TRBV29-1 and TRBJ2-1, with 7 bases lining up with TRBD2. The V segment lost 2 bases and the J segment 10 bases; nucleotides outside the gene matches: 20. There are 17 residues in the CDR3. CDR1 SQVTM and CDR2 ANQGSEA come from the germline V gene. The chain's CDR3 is CSVEHGFGGSEPEEQFF. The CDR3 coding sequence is TGCAGCGTTGAACACGGCTTCGGGGGGAGCGAACCAGAGGAGCAGTTCTTC.

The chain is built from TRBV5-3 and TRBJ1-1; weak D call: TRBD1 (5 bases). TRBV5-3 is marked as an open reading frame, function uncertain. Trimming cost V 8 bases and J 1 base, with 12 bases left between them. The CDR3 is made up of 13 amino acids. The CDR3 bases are TGTGCCAGCTCGGACATACCGAACACTGAAGCTTTCTTT. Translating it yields CASSDIPNTEAFF.

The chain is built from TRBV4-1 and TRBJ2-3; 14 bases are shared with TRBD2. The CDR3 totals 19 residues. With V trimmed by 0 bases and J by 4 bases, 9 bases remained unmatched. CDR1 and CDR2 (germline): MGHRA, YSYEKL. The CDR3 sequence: CASSQELPGLAGAADTQYF. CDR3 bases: TGCGCCAGCAGCCAAGAGCTCCCGGGACTAGCGGGAGCGGCAGATACGCAGTATTTT.

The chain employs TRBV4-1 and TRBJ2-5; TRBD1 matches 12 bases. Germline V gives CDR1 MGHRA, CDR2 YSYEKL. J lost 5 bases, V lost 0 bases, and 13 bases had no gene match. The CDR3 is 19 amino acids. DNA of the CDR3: TGCGCCAGCAGCCAAGATGGGGACAGGGGGCGCGGGCCAGGGGAGACCCAGTACTTC. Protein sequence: CASSQDGDRGRGPGETQYF.

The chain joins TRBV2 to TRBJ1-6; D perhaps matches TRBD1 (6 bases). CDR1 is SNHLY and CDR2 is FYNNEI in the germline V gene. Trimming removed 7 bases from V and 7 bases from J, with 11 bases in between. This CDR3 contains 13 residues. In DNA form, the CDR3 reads TGTGCCAGCAAGGACAGTTTCAATTCACCCCTCCACTTT. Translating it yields CASKDSFNSPLHF.

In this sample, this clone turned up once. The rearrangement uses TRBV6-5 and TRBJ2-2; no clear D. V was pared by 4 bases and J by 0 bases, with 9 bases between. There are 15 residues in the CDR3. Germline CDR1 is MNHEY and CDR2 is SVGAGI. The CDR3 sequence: CASSFSTTNTGELFF. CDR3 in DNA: TGTGCCAGCAGTTTTTCGACAACGAACACCGGGGAGCTGTTTTTT.

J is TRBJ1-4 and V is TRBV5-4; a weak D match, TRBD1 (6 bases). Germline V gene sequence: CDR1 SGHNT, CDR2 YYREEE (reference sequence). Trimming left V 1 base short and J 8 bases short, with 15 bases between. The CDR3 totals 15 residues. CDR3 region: CASSLKGGAGEKLFF. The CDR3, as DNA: TGTGCCAGCAGCTTGAAGGGGGGGGCTGGGGAAAAACTGTTTTTT.

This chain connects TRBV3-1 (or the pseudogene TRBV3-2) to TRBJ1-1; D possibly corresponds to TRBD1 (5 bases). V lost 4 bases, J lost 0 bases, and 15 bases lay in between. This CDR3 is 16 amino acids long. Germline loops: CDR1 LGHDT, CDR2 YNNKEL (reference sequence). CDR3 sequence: CASSPQWGALNTEAFF. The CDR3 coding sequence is TGTGCCAGCAGCCCTCAATGGGGCGCATTGAACACTGAAGCTTTCTTT.

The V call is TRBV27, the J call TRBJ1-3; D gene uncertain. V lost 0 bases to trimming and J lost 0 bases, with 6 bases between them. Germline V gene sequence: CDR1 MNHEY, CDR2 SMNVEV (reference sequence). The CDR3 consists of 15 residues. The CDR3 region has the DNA TGTGCCAGCAGTTTATCGGGATTCTCTGGAAACACCATATATTTT. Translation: CASSLSGFSGNTIYF.

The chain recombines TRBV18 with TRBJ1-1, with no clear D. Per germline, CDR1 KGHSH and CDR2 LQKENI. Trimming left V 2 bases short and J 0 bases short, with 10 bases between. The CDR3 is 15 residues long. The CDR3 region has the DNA TGTGCCAGCTCACCAGCCGGACCGATGAACACTGAAGCTTTCTTT. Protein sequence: CASSPAGPMNTEAFF. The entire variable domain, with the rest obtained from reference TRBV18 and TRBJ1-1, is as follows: NAGVMQNPRHLVRRRGQEARLRCSPMKGHSHVYWYRQLPEEGLKFMVYLQKENIIDESGMPKERFSAEFPKEGPSILRIQQVVRGDSAAYFCASSPAGPMNTEAFFGQGTRLTVV.